This TCR beta chain stems from a study of long-term antiretroviral therapy in people with HIV. Overall study findings and caveats: Clones that expanded before ART (that is, prior to treatment) dominated the repertoire at all time points.

Sequencing used immunoSEQ v3.0 at survey level. Per-sample TRB depth target: about 35,000-55,000 T-cell genomes. The assay was immunoSEQ multiplex PCR, and TCRdb's table has in-frame clones only and misses some. The sample holds tens of thousands of clones; 90% to 95% are singletons and the top ten take around 3%. This CDR3 spans 14 amino acids. Germline V gene lookup returns CDR1 MNHEY and CDR2 SVGAGI. V lost 5 bases to trimming and J lost 7 bases, with 18 bases between them. As concerns this clone: Its antigen is unknown.

The rearrangement uses TRBV6-5 and TRBJ2-7, with a weak D call TRBD2 (5 bases). Sample: unsorted PBMCs, taken 3.7 years after starting antiretroviral therapy. The receptor was derived from a woman between 50 and 59 years old with HIV. This CDR3 is CASSPPGSSGEQYF. The CDR3, as DNA: TGTGCCAGCAGTCCCCCGGGCTCGTCGGGGGAGCAGTACTTC.